This T cell receptor beta chain was sequenced for a study of blood T cells in healthy people across ages. Combining a sample-barcoded 5' primer with a J-beta primer mix, a second PCR ran for roughly 6 to 11 cycles. TCRdb fed the 5' RACE reads into MiXCR, producing one record per CDR3 protein. Among 700,000 to 950,000 distinct CDR3 sequences, roughly 64% were seen once, and the ten largest hold roughly 22%. This clonotype was observed a handful of times. Germline CDR1 SNHLY, CDR2 FYNNEI. Trimming took off 6 bases at V and 4 bases at J, with 18 bases between the two ends. CDR3 length equals 15 residues.

The receptor comes from a man aged 30 to 39 in good health. This chain links TRBV2 with TRBJ2-5; possible D gene TRBD2, 5 bases. Sequences were obtained from blood. CDR3 nucleotides: TGTGCCAGCAGGGATTTGTTGACTACCCGAGAGACCCAGTACTTC. Protein product: CASRDLLTTRETQYF.